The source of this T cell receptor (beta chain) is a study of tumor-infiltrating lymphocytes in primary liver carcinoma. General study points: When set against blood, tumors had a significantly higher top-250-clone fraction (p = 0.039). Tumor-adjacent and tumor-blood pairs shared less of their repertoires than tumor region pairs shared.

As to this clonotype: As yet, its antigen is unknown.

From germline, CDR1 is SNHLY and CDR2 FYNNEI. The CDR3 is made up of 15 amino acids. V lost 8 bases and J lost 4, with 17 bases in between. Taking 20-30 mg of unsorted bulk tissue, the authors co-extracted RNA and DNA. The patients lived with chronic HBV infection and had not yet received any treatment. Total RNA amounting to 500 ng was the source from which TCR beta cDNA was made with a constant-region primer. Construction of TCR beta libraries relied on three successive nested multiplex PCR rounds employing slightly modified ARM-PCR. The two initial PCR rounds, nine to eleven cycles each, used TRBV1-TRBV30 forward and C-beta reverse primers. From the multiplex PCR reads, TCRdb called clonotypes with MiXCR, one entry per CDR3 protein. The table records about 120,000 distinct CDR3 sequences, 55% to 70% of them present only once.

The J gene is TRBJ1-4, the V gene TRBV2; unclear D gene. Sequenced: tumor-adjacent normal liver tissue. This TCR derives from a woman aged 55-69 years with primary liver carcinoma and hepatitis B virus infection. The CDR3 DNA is TGTGCCAGCGGGAGTACACCCTCGGGTAATGAAAAACTGTTTTTT. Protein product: CASGSTPSGNEKLFF.